The T cell receptor (beta chain) under discussion was sequenced for a study of blood T cell repertoires in COVID-19. Study-wide background: The study drew acute and convalescent COVID-19 samples from the United States, Italy and Spain. Sample material is recorded as cDNA or gDNA derived from T cells, B-cell-depleted T cells, or PBMCs.

V gave up 1 base and J gave up 4 bases, with 13 bases separating them. This CDR3 has 15 residues. Germline V gene lookup returns CDR1 LGHDT and CDR2 YNNKEL (reference sequence). Original data processing: It was from reference gene primer amplification that nucleated cell counts were estimated. Here immunoSEQ multiplex PCR was the method, and the copy in TCRdb shows in-frame clones only, minus some. For V, J and clone size, that table is used; D and trimming come from the DNA. The table lists 140,000 or so clones, almost 80% of them singletons. Sequencing was performed on peripheral blood. This chain joins TRBV3-1 (or the pseudogene TRBV3-2) and TRBJ1-2; D is unclear. This TCR came from a man in his fifties with active or convalescent COVID-19. Written as DNA, the CDR3 is TGTGCCAGCAGCCAAGCTTCCTGGCGGGGCTATGGCTACACCTTC. It translates to CASSQASWRGYGYTF.